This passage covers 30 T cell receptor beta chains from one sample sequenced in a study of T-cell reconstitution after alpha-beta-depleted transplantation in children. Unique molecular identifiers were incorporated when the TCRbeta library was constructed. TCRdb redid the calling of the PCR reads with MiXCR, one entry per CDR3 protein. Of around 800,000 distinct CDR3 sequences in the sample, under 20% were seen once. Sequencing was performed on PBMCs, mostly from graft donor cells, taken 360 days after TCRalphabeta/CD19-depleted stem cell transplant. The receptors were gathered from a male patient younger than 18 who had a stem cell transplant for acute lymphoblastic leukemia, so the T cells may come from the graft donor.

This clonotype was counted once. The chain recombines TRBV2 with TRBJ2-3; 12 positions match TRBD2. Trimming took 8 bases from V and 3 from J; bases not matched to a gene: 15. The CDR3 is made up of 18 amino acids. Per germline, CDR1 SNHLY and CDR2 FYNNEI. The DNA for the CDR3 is TGTGCCAGCTGTTTCCAACCCGCTAGCGGGAGGGGGACAGATACGCAGTATTTT. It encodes CASCFQPASGRGTDTQYF.

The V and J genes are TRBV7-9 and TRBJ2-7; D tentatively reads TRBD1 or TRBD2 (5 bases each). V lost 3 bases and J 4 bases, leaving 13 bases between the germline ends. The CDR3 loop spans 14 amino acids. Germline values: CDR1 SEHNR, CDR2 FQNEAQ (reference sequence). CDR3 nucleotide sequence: TGTGCCAGCAGCTTCCCCTTGGGGGAATACGAGCAGTACTTC. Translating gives CASSFPLGEYEQYF. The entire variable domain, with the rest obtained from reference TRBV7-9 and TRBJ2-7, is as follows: DTGVSQNPRHKITKRGQNVTFRCDPISEHNRLYWYRQTLGQGPEFLTYFQNEAQLEKSRLLSDRFSAERPKGSFSTLEIQRTEQGDSAMYLCASSFPLGEYEQYFGPGTRLTVT.

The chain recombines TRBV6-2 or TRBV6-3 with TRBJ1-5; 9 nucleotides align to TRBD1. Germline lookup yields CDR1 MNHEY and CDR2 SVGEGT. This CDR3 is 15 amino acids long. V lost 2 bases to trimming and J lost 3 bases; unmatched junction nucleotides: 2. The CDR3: CASSYGTGFNQPQHF. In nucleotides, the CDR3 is TGTGCCAGCAGTTACGGGACAGGGTTCAATCAGCCCCAGCATTTT.

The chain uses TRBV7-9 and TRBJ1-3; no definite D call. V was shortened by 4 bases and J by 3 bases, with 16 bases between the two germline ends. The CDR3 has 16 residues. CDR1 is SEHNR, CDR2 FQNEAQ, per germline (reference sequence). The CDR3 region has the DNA TGTGCCAGCAGCTCAACGGTCACTGACAATGGAAACACCATATATTTT. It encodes CASSSTVTDNGNTIYF.

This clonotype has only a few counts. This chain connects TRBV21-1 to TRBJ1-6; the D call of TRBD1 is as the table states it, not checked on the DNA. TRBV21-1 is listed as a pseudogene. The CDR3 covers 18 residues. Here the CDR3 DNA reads TGTGCCAGCAGCTTAACAAGTCGACCAGCCACAGTCAGGGCACCCCTCCACTTT. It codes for CASSLTSRPATVRAPLHF.

DNA of the CDR3: TGTGCCAGCAGTTTATTCCCCCGGGACATGGGGATTCCGGGACTAGCGGGAGATGCCGGGGAGCTGTTTTTT. This sequence encodes CASSLFPRDMGIPGLAGDAGELFF. The chain is built from TRBV6-9 and TRBJ2-2; TRBD2 matches 14 bases. The germline V gene has CDR1 MNHGY and CDR2 SVAAGI. J gave up 6 bases and V 4 bases, and 28 bases lay outside the gene matches. The CDR3 extends over 24 amino acids.

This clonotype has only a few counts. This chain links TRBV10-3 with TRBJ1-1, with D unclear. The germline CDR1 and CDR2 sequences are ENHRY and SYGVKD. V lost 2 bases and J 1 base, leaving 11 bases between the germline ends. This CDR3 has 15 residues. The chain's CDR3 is CAISEKDWKNTEAFF. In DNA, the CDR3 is TGTGCCATCAGTGAGAAGGACTGGAAGAACACTGAAGCTTTCTTT.

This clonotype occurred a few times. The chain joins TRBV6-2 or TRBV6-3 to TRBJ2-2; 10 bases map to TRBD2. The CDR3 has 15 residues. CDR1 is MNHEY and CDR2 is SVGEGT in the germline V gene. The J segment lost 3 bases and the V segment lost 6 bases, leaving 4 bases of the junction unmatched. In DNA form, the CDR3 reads TGTGCCAGCAGAAGACTAGCGGGTCACACCGGGGAGCTGTTTTTT. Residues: CASRRLAGHTGELFF.

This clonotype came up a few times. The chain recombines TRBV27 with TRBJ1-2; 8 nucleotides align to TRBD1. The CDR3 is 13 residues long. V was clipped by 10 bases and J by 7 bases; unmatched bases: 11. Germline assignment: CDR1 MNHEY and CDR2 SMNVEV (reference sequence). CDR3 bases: TGTGCCACCCTCCCAGGACAGGGTCGTGGCTACACCTTC. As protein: CATLPGQGRGYTF.

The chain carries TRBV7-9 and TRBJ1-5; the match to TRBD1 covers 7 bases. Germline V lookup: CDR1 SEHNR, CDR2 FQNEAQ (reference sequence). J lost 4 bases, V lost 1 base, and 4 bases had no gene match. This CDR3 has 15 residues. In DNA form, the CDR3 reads TGTGCCAGCAGCTTAGGGGGGACAGAGAATCAGCCCCAGCATTTT. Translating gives CASSLGGTENQPQHF. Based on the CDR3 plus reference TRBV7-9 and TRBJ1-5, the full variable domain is DTGVSQNPRHKITKRGQNVTFRCDPISEHNRLYWYRQTLGQGPEFLTYFQNEAQLEKSRLLSDRFSAERPKGSFSTLEIQRTEQGDSAMYLCASSLGGTENQPQHFGDGTRLSIL.

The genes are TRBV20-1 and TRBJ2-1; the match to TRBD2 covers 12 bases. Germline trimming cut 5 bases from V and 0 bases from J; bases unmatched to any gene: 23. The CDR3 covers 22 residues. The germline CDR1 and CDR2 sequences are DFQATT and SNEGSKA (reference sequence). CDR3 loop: CSAFSLPTSGRWGLSSYNEQFF. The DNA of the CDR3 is TGCAGTGCTTTTTCCCTCCCGACTAGCGGGAGATGGGGCCTTAGCTCCTACAATGAGCAGTTCTTC.

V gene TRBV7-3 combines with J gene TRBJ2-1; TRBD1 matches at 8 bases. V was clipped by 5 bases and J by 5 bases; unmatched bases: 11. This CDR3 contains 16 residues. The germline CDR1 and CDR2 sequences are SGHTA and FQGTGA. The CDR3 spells CASSTPGQDRNNEQFF. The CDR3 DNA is TGTGCCAGCAGCACCCCGGGACAGGACAGGAACAATGAGCAGTTCTTC.

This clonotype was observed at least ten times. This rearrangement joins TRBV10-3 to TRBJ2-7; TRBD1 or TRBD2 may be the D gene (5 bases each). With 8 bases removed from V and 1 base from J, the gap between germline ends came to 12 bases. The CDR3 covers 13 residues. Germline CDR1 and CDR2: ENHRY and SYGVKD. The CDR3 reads CAIGGPYSYEQYF. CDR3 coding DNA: TGTGCCATCGGGGGACCATATTCCTACGAGCAGTACTTC.

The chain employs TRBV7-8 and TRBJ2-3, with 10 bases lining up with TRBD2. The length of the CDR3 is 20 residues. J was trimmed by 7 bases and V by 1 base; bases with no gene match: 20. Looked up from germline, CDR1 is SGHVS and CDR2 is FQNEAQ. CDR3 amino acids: CASSLGPAGGFPRTDNTQYF. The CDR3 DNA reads TGTGCCAGCAGCTTAGGTCCAGCGGGAGGGTTCCCCCGCACAGATAATACGCAGTATTTT.

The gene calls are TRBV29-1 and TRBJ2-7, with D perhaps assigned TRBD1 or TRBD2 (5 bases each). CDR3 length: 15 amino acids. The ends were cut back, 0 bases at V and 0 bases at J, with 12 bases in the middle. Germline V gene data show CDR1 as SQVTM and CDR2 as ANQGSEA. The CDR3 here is CSVEDPGTGSYEQYF. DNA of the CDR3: TGCAGCGTTGAAGATCCAGGGACGGGCTCCTACGAGCAGTACTTC.

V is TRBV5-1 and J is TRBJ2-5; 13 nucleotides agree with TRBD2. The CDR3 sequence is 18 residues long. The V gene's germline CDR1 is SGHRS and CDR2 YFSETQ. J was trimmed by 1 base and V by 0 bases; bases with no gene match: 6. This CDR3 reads CASSLVTSGRALQETQYF. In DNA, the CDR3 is TGCGCCAGCAGCTTGGTTACTAGCGGGAGGGCCCTCCAAGAGACCCAGTACTTC.

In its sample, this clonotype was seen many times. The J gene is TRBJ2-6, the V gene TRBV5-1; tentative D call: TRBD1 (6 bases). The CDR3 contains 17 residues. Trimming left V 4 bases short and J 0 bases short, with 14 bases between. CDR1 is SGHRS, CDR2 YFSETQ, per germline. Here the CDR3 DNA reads TGCGCCAGCAGCCTCGTGACAGGCCGCTCTGGGGCCAACGTCCTGACTTTC. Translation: CASSLVTGRSGANVLTF.

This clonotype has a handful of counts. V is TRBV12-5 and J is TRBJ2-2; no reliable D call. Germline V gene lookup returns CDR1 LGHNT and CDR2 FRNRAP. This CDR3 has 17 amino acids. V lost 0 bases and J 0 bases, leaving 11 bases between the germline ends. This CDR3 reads CASGLVPLVANTGELFF. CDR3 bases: TGTGCTAGTGGTTTGGTACCCCTAGTGGCGAACACCGGGGAGCTGTTTTTT.

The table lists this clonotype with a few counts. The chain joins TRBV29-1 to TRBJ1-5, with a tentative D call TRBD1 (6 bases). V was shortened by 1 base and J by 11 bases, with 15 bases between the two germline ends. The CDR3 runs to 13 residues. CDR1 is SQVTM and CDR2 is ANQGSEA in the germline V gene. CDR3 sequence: CSVEVGGLPTQHF. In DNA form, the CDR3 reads TGCAGCGTTGAAGTAGGGGGGCTCCCGACCCAGCATTTT.

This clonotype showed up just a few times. CDR3 bases: TGCAGCGCCCACTTCGGTGAGCAGTTCTTC. As protein: CSAHFGEQFF. The chain carries TRBV29-1 and TRBJ2-1; the D is unclear. Per germline, CDR1 SQVTM and CDR2 ANQGSEA. The V end lost 7 bases, the J end lost 9 bases, and 10 bases lay between the germline ends. This CDR3 has 10 residues.

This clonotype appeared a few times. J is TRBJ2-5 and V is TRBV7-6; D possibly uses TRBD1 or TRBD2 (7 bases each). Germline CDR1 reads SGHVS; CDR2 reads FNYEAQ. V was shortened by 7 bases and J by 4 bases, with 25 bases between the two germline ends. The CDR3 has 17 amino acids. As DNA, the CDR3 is TGTGCCAGCACAGTTAGAGGGGGCGGGAGAAGGGGAGAGACCCAGTACTTC. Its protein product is CASTVRGGGRRGETQYF.

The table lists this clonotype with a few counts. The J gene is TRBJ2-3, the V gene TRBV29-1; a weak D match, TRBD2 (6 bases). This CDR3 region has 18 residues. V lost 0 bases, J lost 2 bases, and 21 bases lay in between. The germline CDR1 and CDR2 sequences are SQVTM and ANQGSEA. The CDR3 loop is CSVEDLLGGSRPTDTQYF. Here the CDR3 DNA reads TGCAGCGTTGAAGATCTACTTGGAGGGAGTCGGCCCACAGATACGCAGTATTTT.

The CDR3 spells CASSLLRAHQPQHF. CDR3 bases: TGTGCCAGCAGTCTCCTTAGGGCGCATCAGCCCCAGCATTTT. The V gene is TRBV28, the J gene TRBJ1-5; D not resolved. Trimming shortened V by 5 bases and J by 5 bases, and 13 bases separated the two germline ends. Germline V gene data show CDR1 as MDHEN and CDR2 as SYDVKM. The CDR3 has 14 residues.

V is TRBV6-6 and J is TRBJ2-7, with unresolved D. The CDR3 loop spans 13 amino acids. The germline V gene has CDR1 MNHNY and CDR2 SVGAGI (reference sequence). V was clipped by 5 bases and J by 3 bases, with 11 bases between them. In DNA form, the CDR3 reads TGTGCCAGCAGTCCCGAAAGTTACTACGAGCAGTACTTC. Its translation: CASSPESYYEQYF.

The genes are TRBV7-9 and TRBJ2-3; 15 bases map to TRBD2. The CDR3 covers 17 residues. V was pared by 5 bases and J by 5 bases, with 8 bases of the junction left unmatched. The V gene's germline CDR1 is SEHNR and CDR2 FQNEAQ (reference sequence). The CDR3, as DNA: TGTGCCAGCAGCCCTTGGACTAGCGGGAGGGCCCGAGATACGCAGTATTTT. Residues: CASSPWTSGRARDTQYF.

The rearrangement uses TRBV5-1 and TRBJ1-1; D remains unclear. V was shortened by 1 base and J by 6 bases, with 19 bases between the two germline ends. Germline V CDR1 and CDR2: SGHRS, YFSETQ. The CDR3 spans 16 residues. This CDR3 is CASSLMPGSRGPEAFF. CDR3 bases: TGCGCCAGCAGCTTGATGCCGGGGTCCCGAGGGCCTGAAGCTTTCTTT.

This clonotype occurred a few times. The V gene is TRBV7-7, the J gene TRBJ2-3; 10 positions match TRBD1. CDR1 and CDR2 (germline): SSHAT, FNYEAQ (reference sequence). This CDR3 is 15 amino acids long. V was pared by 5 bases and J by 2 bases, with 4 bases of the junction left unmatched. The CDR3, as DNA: TGTGCCAGCAGCAGGACAGGGGGAAACACAGATACGCAGTATTTT. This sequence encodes CASSRTGGNTDTQYF.

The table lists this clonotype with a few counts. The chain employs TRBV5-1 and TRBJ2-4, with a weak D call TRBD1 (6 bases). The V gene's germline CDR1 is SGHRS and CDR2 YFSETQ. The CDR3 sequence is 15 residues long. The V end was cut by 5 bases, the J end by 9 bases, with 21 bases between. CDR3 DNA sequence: TGCGCCAGCAGGATCCTGGGGGCTCAGAGGGGCATTCAGTACTTC. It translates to CASRILGAQRGIQYF.

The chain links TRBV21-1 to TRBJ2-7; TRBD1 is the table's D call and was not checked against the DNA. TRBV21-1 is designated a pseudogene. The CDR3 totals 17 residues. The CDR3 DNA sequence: TGTGCCAGCACCCTACGGGACCAAGATGATACAGGCGACGAGCAGTACTTC. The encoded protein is CASTLRDQDDTGDEQYF.

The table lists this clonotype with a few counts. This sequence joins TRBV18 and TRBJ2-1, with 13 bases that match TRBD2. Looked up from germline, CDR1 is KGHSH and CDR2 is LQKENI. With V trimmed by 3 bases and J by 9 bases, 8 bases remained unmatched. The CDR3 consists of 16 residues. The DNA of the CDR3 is TGTGCCAGCTCACCCTGGACTAGCGGGAGTAAACGTGAGCAGTTCTTC. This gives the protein CASSPWTSGSKREQFF.